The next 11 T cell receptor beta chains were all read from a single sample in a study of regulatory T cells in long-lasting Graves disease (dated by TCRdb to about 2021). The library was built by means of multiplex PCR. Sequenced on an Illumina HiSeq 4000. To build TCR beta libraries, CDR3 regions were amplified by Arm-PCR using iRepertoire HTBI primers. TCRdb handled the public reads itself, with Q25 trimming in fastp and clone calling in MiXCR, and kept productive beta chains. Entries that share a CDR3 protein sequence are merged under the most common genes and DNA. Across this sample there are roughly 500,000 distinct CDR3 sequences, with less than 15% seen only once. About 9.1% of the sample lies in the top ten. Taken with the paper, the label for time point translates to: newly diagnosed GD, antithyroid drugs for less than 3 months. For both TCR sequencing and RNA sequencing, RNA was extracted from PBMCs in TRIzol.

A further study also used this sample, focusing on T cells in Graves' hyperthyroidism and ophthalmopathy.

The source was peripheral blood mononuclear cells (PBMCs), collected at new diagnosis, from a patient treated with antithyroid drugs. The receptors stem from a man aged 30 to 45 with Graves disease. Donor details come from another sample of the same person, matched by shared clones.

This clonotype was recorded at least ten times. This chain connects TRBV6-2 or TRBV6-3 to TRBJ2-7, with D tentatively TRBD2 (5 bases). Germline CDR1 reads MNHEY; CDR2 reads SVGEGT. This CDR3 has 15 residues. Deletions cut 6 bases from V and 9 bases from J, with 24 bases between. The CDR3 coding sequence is TGTGCCAGCAGAGGGAATACCAAGCCTACGAGCGGGCAGTACTTC. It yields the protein CASRGNTKPTSGQYF.

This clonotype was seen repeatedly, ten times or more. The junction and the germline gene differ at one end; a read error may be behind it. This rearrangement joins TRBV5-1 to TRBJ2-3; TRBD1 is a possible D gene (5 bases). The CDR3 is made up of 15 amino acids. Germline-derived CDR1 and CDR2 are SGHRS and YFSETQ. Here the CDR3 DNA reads TGTGCCAGCAGCTCCCAGGGTTTCGGCACAGATACGCAGTATTTT. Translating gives CASSSQGFGTDTQYF.

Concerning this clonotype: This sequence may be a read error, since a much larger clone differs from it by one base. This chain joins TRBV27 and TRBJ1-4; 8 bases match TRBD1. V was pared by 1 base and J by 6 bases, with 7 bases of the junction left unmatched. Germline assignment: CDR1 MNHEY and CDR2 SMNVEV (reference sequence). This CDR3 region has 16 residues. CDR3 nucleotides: TGTGCCAGCAGTTTATTCTCGATACAGGGGGATGAAAAACTGTTTTTT. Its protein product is CASSLFSIQGDEKLFF.

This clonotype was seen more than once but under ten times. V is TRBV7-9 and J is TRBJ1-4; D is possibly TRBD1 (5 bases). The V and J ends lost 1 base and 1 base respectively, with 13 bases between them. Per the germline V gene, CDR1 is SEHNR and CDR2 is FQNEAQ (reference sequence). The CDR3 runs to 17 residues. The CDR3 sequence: CASSLGDLRRTNEKLFF. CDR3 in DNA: TGTGCCAGCAGCTTAGGGGACCTGAGACGAACTAATGAAAAACTGTTTTTT.

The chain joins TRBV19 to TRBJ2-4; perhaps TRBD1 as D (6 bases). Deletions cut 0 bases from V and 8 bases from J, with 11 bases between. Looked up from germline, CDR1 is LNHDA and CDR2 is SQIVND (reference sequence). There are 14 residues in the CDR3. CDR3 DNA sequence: TGTGCCAGTAGTATAGAGGTCAGGGGTGACATTCAGTACTTC. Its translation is CASSIEVRGDIQYF.

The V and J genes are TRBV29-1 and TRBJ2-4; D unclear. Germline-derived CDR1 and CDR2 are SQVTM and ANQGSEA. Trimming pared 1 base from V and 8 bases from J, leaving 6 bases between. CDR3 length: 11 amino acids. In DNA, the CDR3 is TGCAGCGTTGAAGGGGGTTACATTCAGTACTTC. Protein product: CSVEGGYIQYF.

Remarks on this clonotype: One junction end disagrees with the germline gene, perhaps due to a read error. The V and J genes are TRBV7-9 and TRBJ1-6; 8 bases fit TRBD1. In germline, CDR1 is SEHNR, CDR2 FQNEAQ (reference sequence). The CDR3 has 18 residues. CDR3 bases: TGTGCCAGCAGCGAAGACAGGGGATGGTACTCCTATAATTCACCCCCCCACTTT. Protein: CASSEDRGWYSYNSPPHF.

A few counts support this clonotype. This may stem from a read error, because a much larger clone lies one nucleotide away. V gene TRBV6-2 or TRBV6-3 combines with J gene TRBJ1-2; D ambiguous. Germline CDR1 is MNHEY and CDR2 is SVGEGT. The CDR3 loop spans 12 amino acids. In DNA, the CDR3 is TGTGCCAGCAGTGAAGGGAACTATGGCTGCACCTTC. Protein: CASSEGNYGCTF.

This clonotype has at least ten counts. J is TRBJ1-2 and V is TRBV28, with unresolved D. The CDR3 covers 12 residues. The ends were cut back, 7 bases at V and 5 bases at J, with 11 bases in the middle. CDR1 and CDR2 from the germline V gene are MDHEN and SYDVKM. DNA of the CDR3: TGTGCCAGCACCGTGGCAAGTTATGGCTACACCTTC. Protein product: CASTVASYGYTF.

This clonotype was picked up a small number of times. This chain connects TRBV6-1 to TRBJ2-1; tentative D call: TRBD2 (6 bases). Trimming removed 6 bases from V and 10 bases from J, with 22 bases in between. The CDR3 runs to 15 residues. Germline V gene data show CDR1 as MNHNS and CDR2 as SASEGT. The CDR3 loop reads CASSPYRNGSGEQFF. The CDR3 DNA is TGTGCCAGCAGCCCATATCGAAACGGGAGTGGAGAGCAGTTCTTC.

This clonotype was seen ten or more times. The CDR3 sequence: CASSLRGELDTQYF. As DNA, the CDR3 is TGTGCCAGCAGTTTACGAGGGGAGTTAGATACGCAGTATTTT. J is TRBJ2-3 and V is TRBV27; perhaps D is TRBD1 or TRBD2 (5 bases each). The CDR3 sequence is 14 residues long. Germline CDR1 reads MNHEY; CDR2 reads SMNVEV (reference sequence). V lost 2 bases, J lost 5 bases, and 11 bases lay in between.